This TCR beta chain was documented in a study of cytomegalovirus exposure and HLA in healthy donors (dated by TCRdb to the late 2010s). At the level of the whole study: An earlier analysis of approximately 600 of the donors reported 276 Gb of sequence data and about 100 million unique TCR beta sequences from about 179 million T cells. A later genetic analysis took genome-wide SNP genotypes for about 55% of the 666 donors and used that subset as a discovery cohort. HLA typing covered class I and class II loci at four-digit resolution. The study profiled the T cell repertoires of 500 to 800 subjects by immunosequencing and related them to cytomegalovirus serostatus. To predict cytomegalovirus infection status, the study brought together high-throughput TCR immunosequencing, statistical association of individual TCRs with disease status, and machine learning. A later analysis re-examined previously published TCR beta repertoires from more than 600 donors and added high-resolution HLA genotyping to investigate patterns of TCR occurrence. The study was designed to test whether signatures of past pathogen exposure could be identified by cataloging public T cell receptors. A few DR-DQ haplotypes were treated as single units for association and clustering because of strong linkage in the cohort. Donor age, sex, ethnicity and CMV serostatus were compiled alongside the repertoire data. Every discovery cohort repertoire had been produced on one sequencing platform. Typing coverage differed by locus: A, B, C, DRB1 and DQB1 were typed in about 629-640 donors, DQA1 in roughly 500, DPA1 in around 600, and DPB1 in 472. Across roughly 420 genotyped donors of the cohort, an average of approximately 200,000 unique TCR beta nucleotide sequences per donor were sequenced, and roughly a sixth of those sequences were non-productive. Besides the first cohort of 550 to 750 subjects, a separate validation cohort made up of around 120 different subjects was used. Rather than using new phenotypic data, the later analysis identified candidate immune exposures from TCR beta sequences and from how often those sequences occurred across donors. Of the 300 to 400 genotyped donors, approximately 82% fell in the genetic ancestry cluster associated with self-reported Caucasian donors. An earlier analysis of about 600 of the donors used high-throughput TCR beta sequencing to judge whether each TCR beta V gene segment behaved as functional or pseudogenic. An early release that covered about 600 HLA-typed donors contained about 300 gigabases of sequencing data and tens of millions of unique TCR sequences. General study outcomes and caveats: A later analysis found that TCR association rates varied across HLA loci, with DRB1 alleles showing the most associated TCRs and HLA-C alleles the fewest. At a false discovery rate of 0.05, a later analysis linked about 17,000 TCR beta sequences to specific HLA alleles. The study gave a list of around 170 TCR beta chains associated with cytomegalovirus. Linkage disequilibrium might explain the correlated functional status among segregating V segments, but an unknown experimental factor could not be ruled out. Compared with equally common non-associated chains, HLA-associated TCR beta chains in a later analysis were more clonally expanded and had lower generation probabilities. Three of the identified cytomegalovirus-associated TCR beta chains were confirmed in vitro to be specific for cytomegalovirus antigens. The cohort was sequenced for TCR beta chains only, and without alpha or paired-chain data the features that could be detected were limited. A further reported finding was that TCR beta sequences accurately predicted the HLA-A and HLA-B alleles for most subjects in the first cohort. Because counts were too low, roughly 17 rarely observed V segments, including chromosome 9 orphons, were left out of the earlier analysis of 500 to 750 of the donors. According to a later analysis, parvovirus B19, influenza, CMV and Epstein-Barr virus appeared linked to several top co-occurrence clusters. A later genetic analysis reported fewer N-insertions in productive TCRs among donors in an Asian-associated ancestry cluster than the roughly 720-donor mean. HLA typing was unavailable for some donors at each locus, so association tests used only the typed subset. It was suggested by the authors that the approach could potentially be generalized to other disease states and immunological phenotypes. The sequencing pipeline was judged likely to have produced a cluster of highly shared sequence variants as a technical artifact. Assigning TCR associations to individual alleles was difficult when HLA alleles, especially DR and DQ, strongly co-occurred. The classifier was reported to diagnose cytomegalovirus status with high specificity and sensitivity in both the original and validation cohorts. Some IMGT-functional V segments, including TRBV6-2 and TRBV6-3, could not be distinguished by the 87-base-pair reads and were therefore excluded. Presence/absence analyses assumed roughly uniform sequencing depth across donors, an assumption that may not hold. In an earlier analysis of some 500 of the donors, most TCR beta V segments were observed in productive rearrangements about 90% or about 30% of the time, broadly matching IMGT annotations. For the cohort, immune exposure information was limited to CMV serostatus. In a later genetic analysis, a missense DCLRE1C variant was associated with V-gene and J-gene trimming of TCR beta chains, and the association was replicated in an independent cohort. While some public TCRs were present in many individuals, most TCR sequences turned up only very rarely across donors. Most CMV-associated TCR beta chains appeared to be HLA-restricted in a later analysis, and the HLA associations seemed to be driven largely by CMV exposure.

The cohort was made up of 650 to 700 healthy bone marrow donors. Cohort members were all nominally healthy when sampled, although unrecorded immune exposures were likely present. The donor was CMV seropositive and belonged to the group of 250 to 300 seropositive cohort members. Each donor provided a peripheral blood sample, and peripheral blood mononuclear cells were used for TCR beta sequencing. Genomic DNA extraction from the blood cell samples was performed with the Qiagen DNeasy Blood Extraction Kit. The CDR3, cysteine through phenylalanine, is 15 amino acids long. Of the read, only the CDR3 DNA is kept; its 45 bases are in frame from base 1. The V end loses 4 bases and the J end loses 0 bases, and a stretch of 10 bases separates them. Library creation used the immunoSEQ multiplex PCR assay. For the multiplex PCR, a mixture combining 60 forward primers for TCR Vbeta segments and 13 reverse primers for TCR Jbeta segments was used. The CDR3 region of rearranged TCR beta genes was amplified from genomic DNA by a multiplex PCR assay. The Illumina HiSeq System was used to sequence the amplified TCR beta libraries as 87-base-pair reads. The source study handled its data this way. A later analysis tallied 75 million to 85 million unique TCR beta chains across the 666 repertoires, and about 12 million of those chains were shared by two or more donors. Raw reads were error-corrected and collapsed into unique sequences with a nearest-neighbor algorithm that merged closely related sequences to remove PCR and sequencing errors. To assign V, D and J gene segments, CDR3 sequences were aligned to IMGT reference sequences. For a sequence to be retained, at least a six-nucleotide match to both a V gene segment and a J gene segment was required. A rearrangement counted as productive if the CDR3 had no stop codons and remained in frame with V and J, and every other rearrangement counted as non-productive. Following IMGT convention, CDR3 was defined as the stretch from the second conserved V-encoded cysteine to the conserved J-encoded phenylalanine. Sequences without an unambiguous match to a single V gene segment were excluded from the earlier analysis of approximately 600 of the donors. An earlier analysis of about 590 of the donors classified V segments as functional when productive rearrangements were above 56.7% and as segregating when the standard deviation between donors was above 5%. A statistical classification framework was built for diagnosing cytomegalovirus status from the catalog of TCR beta chain sequences. V and J gene assignment, in a later analysis, came from comparing TCR nucleotide sequences with IMGT/GENE-DB human TR gene sequences. Using the TCRdist pipeline, a later analysis assigned CDR3 sequences along with most-parsimonious VDJ recombination scenarios. A later analysis defined each TCR beta chain by its CDR3 amino acid sequence plus V-gene family, and excluded reads lacking a unique V-gene family. As a way to deal with suspected cross-contamination and a sequencing artifact, a later analysis dropped 640 or so nucleotide sequences that were highly shared and had low generation probability. In a later analysis, a clonal expansion index was calculated for each public chain from normalized within-repertoire ranks of inferred template counts. In a later analysis, generation probabilities were computed with a VDJ recombination model fitted to out-of-frame rearrangements, and the resulting probabilities were checked against IGoR. A later analysis scored TCR-TCR, TCR-HLA and TCR-CMV co-occurrence with hypergeometric tests, applying a repertoire-size bias correction to TCR pairs. False discovery rates were estimated in a later analysis by permuting HLA or CMV assignments 20 times. In a later analysis, co-occurring TCRs were grouped with DBSCAN, and TCRdist sequence similarity was added when clustering was performed within HLA-allele-positive subsets. Repertoires with fewer than 30,000 or more than 120,000 public chains, plus five repertoires with anomalous nucleotide sharing, were excluded from co-occurrence clustering. TCRdb obtained this table from immuneACCESS and retained in-frame rearrangements with V and J assigned. These tables miss some clones; where compared with another copy, unresolved V genes account for less than half of the shortfall, and the remainder is unexplained. V, J and clone size reflect that table, while D and trimming were determined from the DNA. The sample profile shows fewer than 150,000 clones; roughly 80% of them were found once. Under 7.5% of the sample is taken by the ten largest.

This clone was recorded a few times. The antigen it binds to is not known. Nothing much larger sits one base from this clone, and base qualities are not available. Sequenced input: PBMCs. This TCR was recovered from a middle-aged man in good health and CMV-seropositive. The chain employs TRBV23-1 and TRBJ1-5; the best D guess is TRBD1, with 6 bases matching. TRBV23-1 is sorted into the ORF group, with uncertain function. This receptor carries the CDR3 CASSPGVPSNQPQHF. The DNA is TGCGCCAGCAGTCCAGGGGTTCCTAGCAATCAGCCCCAGCATTTT.